This T cell receptor beta chain came from a study of T cell responses to AZD1222 COVID-19 vaccine. General observations from the study: The sample set comprised mostly white British donors with more females, and clonal diversity was possibly underestimated.

Concerning this clone itself: Its specificity is unknown.

V lost 0 bases and J lost 1; bases outside the gene matches: 3. This CDR3 spans 16 amino acids. Germline CDR1 reads SGHRS; CDR2 reads YFSETQ. Second-dose recipients at about 4 or about 12 weeks were treated as one pooled group. TCRdb's table, derived via immunoSEQ multiplex PCR, lists solely in-frame clones and lacks some. This repertoire shows 150,000 to 200,000 clones, 88% found once; its top ten account for approximately 10%. The chain uses TRBV5-1 and TRBJ2-3, with TRBD2 matching over 9 bases. This TCR derives from an adult who received the AZD1222 COVID-19 vaccine. Specimen: peripheral blood, collected 28 days after the second AZD1222 dose. The CDR3 coding sequence is TGCGCCAGCAGCTTGGCGGGCGGGGGGGGCACAGATACGCAGTATTTT. Translated: CASSLAGGGGTDTQYF.